Listed here is a single T cell receptor (beta chain). Germline values: CDR1 KGHDR, CDR2 SFDVKD. V lost 4 bases, J lost 3 bases, and 5 bases stayed unmatched. CDR3 length equals 15 residues. This record comes from a study of immune characterization of retroperitoneal liposarcoma. MiXCR was run by TCRdb on the PCR reads, yielding one entry per CDR3 protein. The sample includes about 11,000 distinct CDR3 sequences, roughly 23% of them seen just once. The sample taken for sequencing was blood. The receptor comes from a female donor with retroperitoneal liposarcoma. The chain joins TRBV24-1 to TRBJ2-5, with 9 bases that match TRBD1. CDR3 in amino acids: CATSDPGQGEETQYF. Written as DNA, the CDR3 is TGTGCCACCAGTGACCCGGGACAGGGTGAAGAGACCCAGTACTTC.